A single sample is the source of the 22 T cell receptor beta chains below, sequenced in a study of blood T cell repertoires in COVID-19. TCRdb keeps only in-frame clones here, not all; method: immunoSEQ multiplex PCR. The sample includes about 99,000 clones, about 86% of them seen just once. Sequenced material: peripheral blood. The receptors were sampled from a woman aged 55-69 years in a cohort sampled during active or convalescent COVID-19.

The V and J genes are TRBV25-1 and TRBJ1-2; 8 bases match TRBD1. The germline V gene encodes CDR1 MGHDK and CDR2 SYGVNS. There are 13 residues in the CDR3. V was clipped by 6 bases and J by 5 bases; unmatched bases: 5. In nucleotides, the CDR3 is TGTGCCAGCAGCCTACAGGGGGGATATGGCTACACCTTC. This translates into CASSLQGGYGYTF.

V usage is TRBV5-6 and J usage is TRBJ1-2, with 7 bases identical to TRBD1. In germline, CDR1 is SGHDT, CDR2 YYEEEE. V dropped 4 bases and J dropped 8; count of bases not matched to a gene: 11. The CDR3 is 14 amino acids. This CDR3 reads CASSTGTASTGYTF. DNA for the CDR3: TGTGCCAGCAGCACCGGGACAGCATCTACGGGCTACACCTTC.

The chain combines TRBV6-6 with TRBJ2-5, with 9 bases identical to TRBD1. This CDR3 region has 16 residues. CDR1 and CDR2 (germline): MNHNY, SVGAGI (reference sequence). The junction had 13 bases not matched to a gene; V was cut back by 6 bases and J by 5 bases. DNA for the CDR3: TGTGCCAGCAGGGGGGCTGGGACAGGGTTTGTGGAGACCCAGTACTTC. It translates to CASRGAGTGFVETQYF.

The rearrangement uses TRBV5-1 and TRBJ2-7, with 7 bases aligning to TRBD1. The CDR3 spans 15 residues. CDR1 and CDR2 from the germline V gene are SGHRS and YFSETQ. V shed 3 bases, J shed 4 bases, and the junction held 10 bases outside the gene matches. CDR3 sequence (DNA): TGCGCCAGCAGCTCGAAACAGGGGAATGGGTACGAGCAGTACTTC. This gives the protein CASSSKQGNGYEQYF.

A word on this clone: One junction end disagrees with the germline gene, perhaps due to a read error. The V gene is TRBV27, the J gene TRBJ2-3; 12 bases are shared with TRBD1. CDR1 and CDR2 (germline): MNHEY, SMNVEV (reference sequence). This CDR3 contains 17 residues. The CDR3 bases are TGTGCCAGCAGTTCACCTCATGGGACAGGGGGCACATATACGCAGTATTTT. Translating gives CASSSPHGTGGTYTQYF.

The genes are TRBV5-3 and TRBJ2-3; weak D call: TRBD2 (6 bases). TRBV5-3 is assigned to the ORF class and has an uncertain function. The length of the CDR3 is 17 residues. Trimming took 0 bases from V and 5 from J, leaving 19 bases between them. Here the CDR3 reads CARSLAESAGSRDTQYF. The CDR3 DNA reads TGTGCCAGAAGCTTGGCCGAGTCGGCGGGGTCGAGAGATACGCAGTATTTT.

The chain couples TRBV19 to TRBJ2-7; the D gene is possibly TRBD1 (6 bases). This CDR3 is 17 amino acids long. Looked up from germline, CDR1 is LNHDA and CDR2 is SQIVND (reference sequence). Trimming took off 2 bases at V and 1 base at J, with 18 bases between the two ends. The CDR3 DNA follows: TGTGCCAGTAGTATATCAGGGGTCAGTGGTTTGTCCTACGAGCAGTACTTC. Translating gives CASSISGVSGLSYEQYF.

The chain has TRBV11-2 and TRBJ1-4, with no clear D. This CDR3 is built from 15 residues. Per the germline V gene, CDR1 is SGHAT and CDR2 is FQNNGV. V lost 2 bases and J lost 3, with 10 bases in between. The CDR3 here is CASSLSGVANEKLFF. The CDR3 DNA sequence: TGTGCCAGCAGCTTATCTGGAGTGGCTAATGAAAAACTGTTTTTT.

The chain combines TRBV19 with TRBJ2-7, with 9 bases matching TRBD2. The CDR3 totals 13 residues. Germline values: CDR1 LNHDA, CDR2 SQIVND (reference sequence). V shed 5 bases, J shed 5 bases, and the junction held 4 bases outside the gene matches. The DNA for the CDR3 is TGTGCCAGTAGTTCTCGCGGGGGGGACGAGCAGTACTTC. Translation gives CASSSRGGDEQYF.

To note about this clone: The sample holds other DNA sequences that translate to the same CDR3. The chain recombines TRBV5-1 with TRBJ1-1; maybe TRBD1 (6 bases). This CDR3 spans 13 amino acids. From germline, CDR1 is SGHRS and CDR2 YFSETQ. Deletions cut 5 bases from V and 4 bases from J, with 12 bases between. The CDR3 here is CASSGGQTTEAFF. The CDR3 DNA follows: TGCGCCAGCAGTGGTGGACAGACCACTGAAGCTTTCTTT.

V gene TRBV10-3 combines with J gene TRBJ1-4; tentative D call: TRBD1 (6 bases). Trimming pared 7 bases from V and 3 bases from J, leaving 15 bases between. The CDR3 runs to 15 residues. The germline gives CDR1 ENHRY, CDR2 SYGVKD. As DNA, the CDR3 is TGTGCCATCAACCAGCAGGGGCCGGCTAATGAAAAACTGTTTTTT. Protein product: CAINQQGPANEKLFF.

This chain uses TRBV7-9 with TRBJ2-7, with D possibly TRBD1 on 6 matching bases. In germline, CDR1 is SEHNR, CDR2 FQNEAQ (reference sequence). V dropped 1 base and J dropped 12 bases, with 16 bases sitting between them. The CDR3 consists of 13 residues. CDR3 sequence reads: CASSLGQYREAYF. CDR3 nucleotide sequence: TGTGCCAGCAGCTTAGGCCAATACAGGGAAGCGTACTTC.

V gene TRBV19 combines with J gene TRBJ1-2, with no clear D. Looked up from germline, CDR1 is LNHDA and CDR2 is SQIVND (reference sequence). The CDR3 runs 15 residues. The V and J ends lost 6 bases and 7 bases respectively, with 21 bases between them. The CDR3 sequence: CASSPSSGKSIGYTF. CDR3 bases: TGTGCCAGTAGCCCCTCCTCCGGGAAATCGATTGGCTACACCTTC.

The chain employs TRBV7-8 and TRBJ2-1; TRBD2 matches 10 bases. The CDR3 spans 16 residues. Trimming cost V 2 bases and J 15 bases; bases outside gene matches: 16. Looked up from germline, CDR1 is SGHVS and CDR2 is FQNEAQ. The CDR3 nucleotides read TGTGCCAGCAGCTTAAGGCTAGCGGGGGCTACGGGGGGACGGTTCTTC. It encodes CASSLRLAGATGGRFF.

The chain couples TRBV9 to TRBJ2-7; 9 positions match TRBD1. The length of the CDR3 is 14 residues. Germline V gene sequence: CDR1 SGDLS, CDR2 YYNGEE. V dropped 4 bases and J dropped 5; count of bases not matched to a gene: 7. CDR3 bases: TGTGCCAGCAGCTGGGGGACAGGGAACGACGAGCAGTACTTC. Protein product: CASSWGTGNDEQYF.

The chain couples TRBV18 to TRBJ1-5; TRBD1 might be the D (6 bases). Deletions cut 4 bases from V and 7 bases from J, with 11 bases between. This CDR3 is built from 13 residues. In germline, CDR1 is KGHSH, CDR2 LQKENI. The CDR3, as DNA: TGTGCCAGCTCACTACAGGGATACCAGCCCCAGCATTTT. This gives the protein CASSLQGYQPQHF.

The CDR3 nucleotides are TGTGCCAGCTCACCACCTATGTTGAACACTGAAGCTTTCTTT. This codes for CASSPPMLNTEAFF. The chain carries TRBV18 and TRBJ1-1; D unresolved. The germline CDR1 and CDR2 sequences are KGHSH and LQKENI. The CDR3 runs 14 residues. Trimming left V 0 bases short and J 0 bases short, with 5 bases between. The full variable domain, completed using reference TRBV18 and TRBJ1-1, is NAGVMQNPRHLVRRRGQEARLRCSPMKGHSHVYWYRQLPEEGLKFMVYLQKENIIDESGMPKERFSAEFPKEGPSILRIQQVVRGDSAAYFCASSPPMLNTEAFFGQGTRLTVV.

The chain uses TRBV6-5 and TRBJ1-4; possible D gene TRBD1, 5 bases. Trimming took off 8 bases at V and 5 bases at J, with 12 bases between the two ends. From germline, CDR1 is MNHEY and CDR2 SVGAGI. This CDR3 comprises 13 residues. The CDR3 DNA sequence: TGTGCCAGCCATTCCAGGGTGAATGAAAAACTGTTTTTT. It codes for CASHSRVNEKLFF.

V usage is TRBV12-5 and J usage is TRBJ1-1; possible D gene TRBD1, 5 bases. V was shortened by 1 base and J by 2 bases, with 11 bases between the two germline ends. From germline, CDR1 is LGHNT and CDR2 FRNRAP. CDR3 length equals 15 residues. The CDR3 sequence is CASGLAQGLNTEAFF. For the CDR3, the DNA is TGTGCTAGTGGTTTGGCGCAGGGCTTAAACACTGAAGCTTTCTTT.

The V gene is TRBV7-2, the J gene TRBJ2-1; no reliable D call. This CDR3 spans 12 amino acids. In germline, CDR1 is SGHTA, CDR2 FQGNSA. Trimming shortened V by 4 bases and J by 12 bases, and 13 bases separated the two germline ends. This chain's CDR3 is CASSSSPRVQFF. The CDR3 coding sequence is TGTGCCAGCAGCTCCTCCCCTCGGGTGCAGTTCTTC.

This clone was observed a single time. The chain links TRBV5-1 to TRBJ2-1, with 12 bases aligning to TRBD2. Germline V gene sequence: CDR1 SGHRS, CDR2 YFSETQ. CDR3 length equals 15 residues. The V segment lost 4 bases and the J segment 8 bases; nucleotides outside the gene matches: 7. CDR3 protein: CASSPLAGGRDEQFF. As DNA, the CDR3 is TGCGCCAGCAGCCCTCTAGCGGGGGGGCGCGATGAGCAGTTCTTC.

V and J are TRBV6-5 and TRBJ1-1; unclear D gene. The CDR3 loop spans 13 amino acids. V lost 7 bases, J lost 5 bases, and 14 bases lay in between. Per the germline V gene, CDR1 is MNHEY and CDR2 is SVGAGI. DNA of the CDR3: TGTGCCAGCACCTATAACGGAGGGACTGAAGCTTTCTTT. This codes for CASTYNGGTEAFF.